This T cell receptor beta chain emerged from a study of T cell responses to AZD1222 COVID-19 vaccine. TCRdb keeps only in-frame clones here, not all; method: immunoSEQ multiplex PCR. The sample features around 140,000 clones, with about 2.2% in its top ten. This receptor was identified in an adult in good health. The sequenced sample consisted of peripheral blood.

The CDR3, as DNA: TGTGCCAGCAGTGGGGACTGGCGGCATGGCTACACCTTC. This encodes CASSGDWRHGYTF. This chain connects TRBV12-3 or TRBV12-4 to TRBJ1-2, with a tentative D call TRBD1 (5 bases). Trimming shortened V by 5 bases and J by 6 bases, and 13 bases separated the two germline ends. The CDR3 is 13 residues long.